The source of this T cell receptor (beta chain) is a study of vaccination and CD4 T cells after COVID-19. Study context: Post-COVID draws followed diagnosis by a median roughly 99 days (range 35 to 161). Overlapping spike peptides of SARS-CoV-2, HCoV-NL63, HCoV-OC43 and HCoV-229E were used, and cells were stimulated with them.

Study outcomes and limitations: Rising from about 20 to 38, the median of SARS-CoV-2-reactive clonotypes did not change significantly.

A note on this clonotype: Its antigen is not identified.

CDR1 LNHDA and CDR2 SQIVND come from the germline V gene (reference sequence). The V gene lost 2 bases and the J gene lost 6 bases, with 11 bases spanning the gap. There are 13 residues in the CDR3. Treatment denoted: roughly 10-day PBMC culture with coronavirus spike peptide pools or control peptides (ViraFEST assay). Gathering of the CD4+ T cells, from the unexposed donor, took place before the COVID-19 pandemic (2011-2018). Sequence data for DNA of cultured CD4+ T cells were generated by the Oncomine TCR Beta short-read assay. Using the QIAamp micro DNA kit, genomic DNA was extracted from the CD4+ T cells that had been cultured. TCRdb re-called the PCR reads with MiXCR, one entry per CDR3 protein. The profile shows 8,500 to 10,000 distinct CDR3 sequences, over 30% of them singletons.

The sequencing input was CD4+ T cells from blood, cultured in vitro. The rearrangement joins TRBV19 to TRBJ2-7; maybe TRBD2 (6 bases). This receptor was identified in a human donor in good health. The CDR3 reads CASSIRLGGEQYF. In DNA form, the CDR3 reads TGTGCCAGTAGTATACGGCTCGGGGGCGAGCAGTACTTC.